This T cell receptor beta chain was sequenced in a study of blood T cell repertoires in COVID-19. Background on the study: PBMCs, B-cell-depleted T cells, or T cells were the source of the cDNA or gDNA that made up the material.

Libraries were prepared by immunoSEQ multiplex PCR; TCRdb keeps only in-frame clonotypes and omits some of them. The table records about 190,000 clones, more than 75% of them present only once. The CDR3 has 13 residues. Germline V lookup: CDR1 GTSNPN, CDR2 SVGIG (reference sequence). Trimming pared 4 bases from V and 3 bases from J, leaving 13 bases between. The sequence was obtained from a woman aged 45-59 years who had recovered from COVID-19. This chain connects TRBV30 to TRBJ2-7; perhaps TRBD1 as D (6 bases). Material: PBMCs or T cells enriched from blood (not recorded which). The CDR3 DNA follows: TGTGCCTGGAATAGGATAGGGGGCTACGAGCAGTACTTC. Its protein product is CAWNRIGGYEQYF.